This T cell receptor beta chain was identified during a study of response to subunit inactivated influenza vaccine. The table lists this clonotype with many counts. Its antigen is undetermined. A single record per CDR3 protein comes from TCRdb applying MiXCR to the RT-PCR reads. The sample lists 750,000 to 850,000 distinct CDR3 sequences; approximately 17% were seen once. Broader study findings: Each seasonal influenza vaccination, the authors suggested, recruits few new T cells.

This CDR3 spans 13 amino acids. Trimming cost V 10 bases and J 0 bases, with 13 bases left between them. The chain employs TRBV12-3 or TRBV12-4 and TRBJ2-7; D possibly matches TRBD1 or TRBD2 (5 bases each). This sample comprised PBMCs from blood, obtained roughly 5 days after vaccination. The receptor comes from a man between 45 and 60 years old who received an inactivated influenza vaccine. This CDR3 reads CATSWDPSYEQYF. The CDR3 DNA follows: TGTGCCACCTCTTGGGACCCCTCCTACGAGCAGTACTTC.